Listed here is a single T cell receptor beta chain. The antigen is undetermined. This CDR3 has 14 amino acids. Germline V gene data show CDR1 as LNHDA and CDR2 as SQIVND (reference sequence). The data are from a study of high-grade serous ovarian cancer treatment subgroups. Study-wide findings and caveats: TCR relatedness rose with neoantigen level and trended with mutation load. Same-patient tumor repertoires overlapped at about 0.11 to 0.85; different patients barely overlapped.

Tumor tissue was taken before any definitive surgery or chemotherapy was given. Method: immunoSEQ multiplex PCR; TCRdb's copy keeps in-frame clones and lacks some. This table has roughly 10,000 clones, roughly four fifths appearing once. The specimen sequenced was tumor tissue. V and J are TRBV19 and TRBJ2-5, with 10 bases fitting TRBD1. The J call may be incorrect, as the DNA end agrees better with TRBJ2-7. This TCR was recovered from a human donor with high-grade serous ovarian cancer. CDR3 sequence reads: CASTPTGGVYEQYF. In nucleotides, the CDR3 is TGTGCCAGTACTCCGACAGGGGGCGTTTACGAGCAGTACTTC.